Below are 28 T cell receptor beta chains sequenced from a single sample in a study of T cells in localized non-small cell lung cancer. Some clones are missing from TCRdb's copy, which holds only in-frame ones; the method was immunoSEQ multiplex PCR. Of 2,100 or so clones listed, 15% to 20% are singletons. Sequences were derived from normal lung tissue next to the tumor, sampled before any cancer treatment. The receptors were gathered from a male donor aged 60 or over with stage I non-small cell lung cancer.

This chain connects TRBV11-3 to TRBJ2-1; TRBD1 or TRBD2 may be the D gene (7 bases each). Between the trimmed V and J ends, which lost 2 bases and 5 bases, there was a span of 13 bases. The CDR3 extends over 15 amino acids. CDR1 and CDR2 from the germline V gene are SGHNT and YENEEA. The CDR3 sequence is CASSLRQGGDNEQFF. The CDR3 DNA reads TGTGCCAGCAGCTTAAGACAGGGAGGGGACAATGAGCAGTTCTTC. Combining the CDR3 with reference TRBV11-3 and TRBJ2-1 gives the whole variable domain EAGVVQSPRYKIIEKKQPVAFWCNPISGHNTLYWYLQNLGQGPELLIRYENEEAVDDSQLPKDRFSAERLKGVDSTLKIQPAELGDSAVYLCASSLRQGGDNEQFFGPGTRLTVL.

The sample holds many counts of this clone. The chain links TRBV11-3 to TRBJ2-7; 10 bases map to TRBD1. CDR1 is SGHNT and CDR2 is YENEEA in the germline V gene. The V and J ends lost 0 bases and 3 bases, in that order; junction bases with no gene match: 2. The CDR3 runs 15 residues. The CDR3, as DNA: TGTGCCAGCAGCTTAGATCGGACAGGGGGCTACGAGCAGTACTTC. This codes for CASSLDRTGGYEQYF. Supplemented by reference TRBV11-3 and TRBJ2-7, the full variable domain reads EAGVVQSPRYKIIEKKQPVAFWCNPISGHNTLYWYLQNLGQGPELLIRYENEEAVDDSQLPKDRFSAERLKGVDSTLKIQPAELGDSAVYLCASSLDRTGGYEQYFGPGTRLTVT.

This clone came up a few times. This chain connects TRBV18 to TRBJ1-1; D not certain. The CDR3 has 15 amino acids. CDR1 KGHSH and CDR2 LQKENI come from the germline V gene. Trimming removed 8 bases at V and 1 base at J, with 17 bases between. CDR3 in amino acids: CASKLNSKENTEAFF. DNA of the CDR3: TGTGCCAGCAAGCTCAATAGTAAGGAGAACACTGAAGCTTTCTTT. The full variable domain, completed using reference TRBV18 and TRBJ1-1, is NAGVMQNPRHLVRRRGQEARLRCSPMKGHSHVYWYRQLPEEGLKFMVYLQKENIIDESGMPKERFSAEFPKEGPSILRIQQVVRGDSAAYFCASKLNSKENTEAFFGQGTRLTVV.

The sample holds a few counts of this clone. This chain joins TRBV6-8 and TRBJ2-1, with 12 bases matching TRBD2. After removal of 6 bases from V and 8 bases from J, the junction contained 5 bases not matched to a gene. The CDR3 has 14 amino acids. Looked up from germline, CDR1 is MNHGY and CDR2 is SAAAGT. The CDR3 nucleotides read TGTGCCAGCAGCTGGACTAGCGGGACCCATGAGCAGTTCTTC. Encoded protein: CASSWTSGTHEQFF.

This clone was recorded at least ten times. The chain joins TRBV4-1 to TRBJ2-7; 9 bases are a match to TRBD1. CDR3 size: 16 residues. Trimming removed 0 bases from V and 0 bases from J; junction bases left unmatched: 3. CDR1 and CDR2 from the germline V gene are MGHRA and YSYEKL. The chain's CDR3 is CASSQDHRGRSYEQYF. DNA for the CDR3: TGCGCCAGCAGCCAAGATCACAGGGGGCGCTCCTACGAGCAGTACTTC.

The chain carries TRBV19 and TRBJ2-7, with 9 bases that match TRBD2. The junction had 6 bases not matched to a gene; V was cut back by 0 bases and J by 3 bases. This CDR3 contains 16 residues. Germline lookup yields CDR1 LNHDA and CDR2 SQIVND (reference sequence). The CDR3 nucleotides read TGTGCCAGTAGTATAGAGATAGCGGGAGTCGGCTACGAGCAGTACTTC. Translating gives CASSIEIAGVGYEQYF.

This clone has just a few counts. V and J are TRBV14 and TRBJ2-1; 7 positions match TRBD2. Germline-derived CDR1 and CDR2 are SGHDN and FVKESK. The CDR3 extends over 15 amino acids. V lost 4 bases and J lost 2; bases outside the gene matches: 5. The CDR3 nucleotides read TGTGCCAGCAGCCCTCCGGGGGGAACCTACAATGAGCAGTTCTTC. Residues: CASSPPGGTYNEQFF. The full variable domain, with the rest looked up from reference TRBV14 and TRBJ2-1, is EAGVTQFPSHSVIEKGQTVTLRCDPISGHDNLYWYRRVMGKEIKFLLHFVKESKQDESGMPNNRFLAERTGGTYSTLKVQPAELEDSGVYFCASSPPGGTYNEQFFGPGTRLTVL.

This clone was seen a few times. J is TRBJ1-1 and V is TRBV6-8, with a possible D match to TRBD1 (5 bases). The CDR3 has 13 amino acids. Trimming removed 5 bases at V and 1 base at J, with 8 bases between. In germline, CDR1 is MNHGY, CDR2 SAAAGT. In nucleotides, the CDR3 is TGTGCCAGCAGTGCCCAGGGGAACACTGAAGCTTTCTTT. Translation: CASSAQGNTEAFF.

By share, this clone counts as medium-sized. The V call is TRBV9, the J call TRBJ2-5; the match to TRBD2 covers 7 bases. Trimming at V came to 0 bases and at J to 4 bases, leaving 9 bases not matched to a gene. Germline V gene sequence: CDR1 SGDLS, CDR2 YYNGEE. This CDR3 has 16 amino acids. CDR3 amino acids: CASSVDPGGLGETQYF. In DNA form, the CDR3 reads TGTGCCAGCAGCGTAGACCCGGGGGGATTGGGAGAGACCCAGTACTTC. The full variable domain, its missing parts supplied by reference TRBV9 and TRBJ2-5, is DSGVTQTPKHLITATGQRVTLRCSPRSGDLSVYWYQQSLDQGLQFLIQYYNGEERAKGNILERFSAQQFPDLHSELNLSSLELGDSALYFCASSVDPGGLGETQYFGPGTRLLVL.

The CDR3, as DNA: TGTGCCAGCAGCCAAGGGGGAGACAGTAATCAGCCCCAGCATTTT. It yields the protein CASSQGGDSNQPQHF. The genes are TRBV11-3 and TRBJ1-5; a weak D match, TRBD1 (6 bases). The CDR3 consists of 15 residues. Trimming removed 5 bases from V and 4 bases from J, with 15 bases in between. Germline CDR1 SGHNT, CDR2 YENEEA.

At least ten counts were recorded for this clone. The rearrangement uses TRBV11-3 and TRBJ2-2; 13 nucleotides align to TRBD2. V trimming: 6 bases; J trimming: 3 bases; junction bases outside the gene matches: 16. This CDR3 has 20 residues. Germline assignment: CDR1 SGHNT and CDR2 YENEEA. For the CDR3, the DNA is TGTGCCAGCAGAATTAACCCCGGACTAGCGGGAGCGAAGCACACCGGGGAGCTGTTTTTT. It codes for CASRINPGLAGAKHTGELFF. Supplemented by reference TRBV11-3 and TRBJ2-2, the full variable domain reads EAGVVQSPRYKIIEKKQPVAFWCNPISGHNTLYWYLQNLGQGPELLIRYENEEAVDDSQLPKDRFSAERLKGVDSTLKIQPAELGDSAVYLCASRINPGLAGAKHTGELFFGEGSRLTVL.

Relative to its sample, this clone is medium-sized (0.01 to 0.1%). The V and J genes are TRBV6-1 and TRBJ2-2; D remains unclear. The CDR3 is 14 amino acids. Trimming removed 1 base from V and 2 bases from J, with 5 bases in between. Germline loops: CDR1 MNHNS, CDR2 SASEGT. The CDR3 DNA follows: TGTGCCAGCAGTGAAGGGCTAAACACCGGGGAGCTGTTTTTT. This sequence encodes CASSEGLNTGELFF.

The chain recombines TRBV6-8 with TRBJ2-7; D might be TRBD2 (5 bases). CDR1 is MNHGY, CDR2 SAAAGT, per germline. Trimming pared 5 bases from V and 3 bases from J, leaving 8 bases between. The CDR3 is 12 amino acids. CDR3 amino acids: CASSVDFYEQYF. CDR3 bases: TGTGCCAGCAGTGTGGACTTCTACGAGCAGTACTTC.

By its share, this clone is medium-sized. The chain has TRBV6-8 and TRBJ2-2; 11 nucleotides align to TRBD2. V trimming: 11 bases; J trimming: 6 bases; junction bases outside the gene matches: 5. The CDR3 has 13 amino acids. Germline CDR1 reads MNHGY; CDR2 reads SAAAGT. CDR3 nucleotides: TGTGCCGGTAGCGGGGGGGAGGCCGGGGAGCTGTTTTTT. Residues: CAGSGGEAGELFF.

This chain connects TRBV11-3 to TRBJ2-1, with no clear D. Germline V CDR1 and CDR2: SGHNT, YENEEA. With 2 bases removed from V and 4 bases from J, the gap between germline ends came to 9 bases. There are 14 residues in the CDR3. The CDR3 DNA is TGTGCCAGCAGCTTAACCCCTATTTACAATGAGCAGTTCTTC. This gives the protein CASSLTPIYNEQFF.

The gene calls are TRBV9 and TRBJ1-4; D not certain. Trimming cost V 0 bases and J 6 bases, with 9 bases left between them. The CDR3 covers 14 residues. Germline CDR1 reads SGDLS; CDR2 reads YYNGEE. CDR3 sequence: CASSVDLRHEKLFF. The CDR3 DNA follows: TGTGCCAGCAGCGTAGACCTTAGGCATGAAAAACTGTTTTTT.

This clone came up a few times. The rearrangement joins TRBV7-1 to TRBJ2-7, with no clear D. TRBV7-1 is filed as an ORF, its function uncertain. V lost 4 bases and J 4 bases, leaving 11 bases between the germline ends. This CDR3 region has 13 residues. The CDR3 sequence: CASSLGPVYEQYF. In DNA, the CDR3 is TGTGCCAGCAGCTTAGGTCCCGTGTACGAGCAGTACTTC.

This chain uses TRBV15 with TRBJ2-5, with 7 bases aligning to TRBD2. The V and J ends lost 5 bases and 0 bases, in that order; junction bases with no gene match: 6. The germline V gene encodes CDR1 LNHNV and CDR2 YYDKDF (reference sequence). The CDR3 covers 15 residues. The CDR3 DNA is TGTGCCACCAGCTGGACCGGGAGGTACCAAGAGACCCAGTACTTC. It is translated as CATSWTGRYQETQYF. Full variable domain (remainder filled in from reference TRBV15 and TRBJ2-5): DAMVIQNPRYQVTQFGKPVTLSCSQTLNHNVMYWYQQKSSQAPKLLFHYYDKDFNNEADTPDNFQSRRPNTSFCFLDIRSPGLGDTAMYLCATSWTGRYQETQYFGPGTRLLVL.

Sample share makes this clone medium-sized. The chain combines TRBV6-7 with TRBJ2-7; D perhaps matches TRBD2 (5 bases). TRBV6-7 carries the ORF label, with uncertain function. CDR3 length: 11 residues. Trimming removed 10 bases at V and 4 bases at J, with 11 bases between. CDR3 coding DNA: TGTGCCACTACAGAGGGTTACGAGCAGTACTTC. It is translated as CATTEGYEQYF.

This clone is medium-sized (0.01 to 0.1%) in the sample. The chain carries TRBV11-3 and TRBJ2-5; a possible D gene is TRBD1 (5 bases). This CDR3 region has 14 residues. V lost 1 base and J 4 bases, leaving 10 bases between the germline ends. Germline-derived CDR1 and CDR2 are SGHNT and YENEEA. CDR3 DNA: TGTGCCAGCAGCTTAGGATCAGGGATAGAGACCCAGTACTTC. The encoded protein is CASSLGSGIETQYF.

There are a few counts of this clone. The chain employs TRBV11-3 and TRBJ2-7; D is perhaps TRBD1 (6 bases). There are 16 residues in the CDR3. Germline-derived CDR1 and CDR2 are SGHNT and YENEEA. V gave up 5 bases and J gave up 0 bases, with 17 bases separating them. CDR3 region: CASSHLLAGASYEQYF. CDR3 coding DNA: TGTGCCAGCAGCCACCTGTTGGCAGGGGCCTCCTACGAGCAGTACTTC.

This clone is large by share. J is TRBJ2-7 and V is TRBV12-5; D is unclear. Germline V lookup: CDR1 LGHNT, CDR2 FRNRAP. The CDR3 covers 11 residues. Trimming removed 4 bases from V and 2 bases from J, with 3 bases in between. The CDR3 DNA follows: TGTGCTAGTGGTTGGGCCTACGAGCAGTACTTC. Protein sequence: CASGWAYEQYF. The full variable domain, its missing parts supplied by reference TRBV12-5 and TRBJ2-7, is DARVTQTPRHKVTEMGQEVTMRCQPILGHNTVFWYRQTMMQGLELLAYFRNRAPLDDSGMPKDRFSAEMPDATLATLKIQPSEPRDSAVYFCASGWAYEQYFGPGTRLTVT.

CDR3 amino acids: CASSTLDNYNEQFF. The CDR3 DNA sequence: TGTGCCAGTAGTACCCTGGACAACTACAATGAGCAGTTCTTC. This sequence joins TRBV19 and TRBJ2-1; D perhaps matches TRBD1 (5 bases). In germline, CDR1 is LNHDA, CDR2 SQIVND (reference sequence). V was shortened by 4 bases and J by 3 bases, with 10 bases between the two germline ends. This CDR3 has 14 amino acids.

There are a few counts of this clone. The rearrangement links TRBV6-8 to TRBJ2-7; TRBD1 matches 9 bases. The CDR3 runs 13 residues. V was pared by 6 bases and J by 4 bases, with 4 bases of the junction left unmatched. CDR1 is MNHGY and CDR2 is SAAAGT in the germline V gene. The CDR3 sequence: CASRQGAWYEQYF. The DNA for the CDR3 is TGTGCCAGCAGACAGGGGGCTTGGTACGAGCAGTACTTC.

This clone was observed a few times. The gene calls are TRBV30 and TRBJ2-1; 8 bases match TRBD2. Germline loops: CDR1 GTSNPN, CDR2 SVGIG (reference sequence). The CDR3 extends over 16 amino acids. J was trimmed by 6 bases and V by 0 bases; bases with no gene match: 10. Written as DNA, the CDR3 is TGTGCCTGGAGTGTTGGGGGACTAGTAATTTCCAATGAGCAGTTCTTC. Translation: CAWSVGGLVISNEQFF. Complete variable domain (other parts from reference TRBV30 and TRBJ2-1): SQTIHQWPATLVQPVGSPLSLECTVEGTSNPNLYWYRQAAGRGLQLLFYSVGIGQISSEVPQNLSASRPQDRQFILSSKKLLLSDSGFYLCAWSVGGLVISNEQFFGPGTRLTVL.

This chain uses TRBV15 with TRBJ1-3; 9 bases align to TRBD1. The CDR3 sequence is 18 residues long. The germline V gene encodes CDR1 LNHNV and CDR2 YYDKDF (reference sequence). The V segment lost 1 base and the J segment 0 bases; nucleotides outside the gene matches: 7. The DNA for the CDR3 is TGTGCCACCAGCAGAGGGATTGGGACAGGGATCTCTGGAAACACCATATATTTT. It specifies CATSRGIGTGISGNTIYF.

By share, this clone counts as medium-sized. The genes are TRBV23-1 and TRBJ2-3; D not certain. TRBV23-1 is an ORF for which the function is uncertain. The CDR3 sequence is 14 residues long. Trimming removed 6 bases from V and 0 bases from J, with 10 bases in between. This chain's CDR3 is CASSQVFSTDTQYF. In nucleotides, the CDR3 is TGCGCCAGCAGCCAAGTGTTCAGCACAGATACGCAGTATTTT.

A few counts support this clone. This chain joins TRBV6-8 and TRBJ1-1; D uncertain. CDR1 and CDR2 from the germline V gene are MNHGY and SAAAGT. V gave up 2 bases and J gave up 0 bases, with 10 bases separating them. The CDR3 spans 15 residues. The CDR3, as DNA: TGTGCCAGCAGTTACGCTGCCCCTTTGAACACTGAAGCTTTCTTT. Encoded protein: CASSYAAPLNTEAFF.